One and the same sample provided the 28 T cell receptor beta chains below, sequenced in a study of blood T cell repertoires in COVID-19. Sequenced by immunoSEQ multiplex PCR; TCRdb stores in-frame clones only, minus some. The sample lists 150,000 to 190,000 clones, roughly 85% seen once, with roughly 8% in the top ten. Sequenced material: peripheral blood. The receptors shown here come from a woman aged 55-70 years with COVID-19, enrolled during active disease.

This clone was detected only a few times. The chain uses TRBV6-4 and TRBJ2-5; possibly TRBD2 for D (7 bases). There are 14 residues in the CDR3. Germline CDR1 reads MRHNA; CDR2 reads SNTAGT. CDR3 residues: CATRGRVFQETQYF. The CDR3 nucleotides are TGTGCTACGCGGGGGCGGGTTTTTCAAGAGACCCAGTACTTC.

The chain is built from TRBV11-2 and TRBJ2-5, with D possibly TRBD2 on 5 matching bases. V dropped 4 bases and J dropped 4 bases, with 13 bases sitting between them. The CDR3 has 14 amino acids. Germline V CDR1 and CDR2: SGHAT, FQNNGV. Written as DNA, the CDR3 is TGTGCCAGCAGCTCCTCCCTAGGGAGAGAGACCCAGTACTTC. It is translated as CASSSSLGRETQYF.

The chain joins TRBV27 to TRBJ1-1; the D is unclear. This CDR3 region has 14 residues. Germline CDR1 and CDR2: MNHEY and SMNVEV (reference sequence). CDR3 loop: CATGSVNLNTEAFF. CDR3 sequence (DNA): TGTGCGACCGGGTCGGTGAATTTGAACACTGAAGCTTTCTTT.

This clone was observed once. The chain combines TRBV27 with TRBJ2-1; 10 positions agree with TRBD2. The length of the CDR3 is 15 residues. Germline V gives CDR1 MNHEY, CDR2 SMNVEV (reference sequence). V lost 4 bases and J lost 7; bases outside the gene matches: 7. The CDR3 DNA reads as TGTGCCAGCAGTTCCACTAGCGGGAATGCAAATGAGCAGTTCTTC. It yields the protein CASSSTSGNANEQFF.

This rearrangement joins TRBV19 to TRBJ2-1; D possibly corresponds to TRBD1 (6 bases). This CDR3 comprises 16 residues. Per germline, CDR1 LNHDA and CDR2 SQIVND (reference sequence). V was clipped by 7 bases and J by 0 bases, with 16 bases between them. CDR3 bases: TGTGCCAGTAAGACCACAGGGTCGGGCTCCTACAATGAGCAGTTCTTC. Amino acid sequence: CASKTTGSGSYNEQFF.

The table lists this clone with a count of one. The CDR3 DNA sequence: TGTGCCAGCAGCTTAGGGACTAGCAGGGGACTAGATACGCAGTATTTT. Its translation: CASSLGTSRGLDTQYF. The rearrangement links TRBV7-8 to TRBJ2-3, with 8 bases aligning to TRBD2. CDR3 length: 16 amino acids. J gave up 5 bases and V 1 base, and 8 bases lay outside the gene matches. Germline V gene lookup returns CDR1 SGHVS and CDR2 FQNEAQ.

The chain has TRBV7-9 and TRBJ1-2; 8 nucleotides line up with TRBD1. The CDR3 is 14 residues long. The germline V gene encodes CDR1 SEHNR and CDR2 FQNEAQ (reference sequence). V was pared by 4 bases and J by 10 bases, with 11 bases of the junction left unmatched. CDR3 protein: CASSSTGVSTSYTF. The CDR3 DNA reads TGTGCCAGCAGCTCGACAGGGGTCTCCACGTCCTACACCTTC.

The V gene is TRBV18, the J gene TRBJ2-1; D is ambiguous. The germline gives CDR1 KGHSH, CDR2 LQKENI. V lost 1 base to trimming and J lost 4 bases, with 5 bases between them. The CDR3 totals 13 residues. The chain's CDR3 is CASSPRQYNEQFF. DNA for the CDR3: TGTGCCAGCTCACCACGGCAGTACAATGAGCAGTTCTTC.

The chain recombines TRBV6-5 with TRBJ1-2; maybe TRBD1 (6 bases). V lost 2 bases and J lost 4, with 14 bases in between. The CDR3 consists of 15 residues. Germline loops: CDR1 MNHEY, CDR2 SVGAGI. The CDR3 sequence is CASSYDSRGAYGYTF. The CDR3 DNA follows: TGTGCCAGCAGTTACGATTCCAGGGGCGCCTATGGCTACACCTTC.

V is TRBV18 and J is TRBJ1-2; 7 nucleotides line up with TRBD1. V lost 3 bases and J lost 1; bases outside the gene matches: 8. In germline, CDR1 is KGHSH, CDR2 LQKENI. This CDR3 has 16 residues. CDR3 coding DNA: TGTGCCAGCTCACCCCAAGGCCAGGGGGTTAACTATGGCTACACCTTC. Encoded protein: CASSPQGQGVNYGYTF.

The gene calls are TRBV4-1 and TRBJ1-2; D is uncertain. Between the trimmed V and J ends, which lost 1 base and 0 bases, there was a span of 15 bases. The germline gives CDR1 MGHRA, CDR2 YSYEKL. The CDR3 spans 17 residues. CDR3 DNA sequence: TGCGCCAGCAGCCAAGCCCTTGACACCTCGGCTAACTATGGCTACACCTTC. It encodes CASSQALDTSANYGYTF.

The J gene is TRBJ1-2, the V gene TRBV5-5; 9 nucleotides align to TRBD1. The junction had 2 bases not matched to a gene; V was cut back by 4 bases and J by 4 bases. The germline gives CDR1 SGHKS, CDR2 YYEKEE (reference sequence). The CDR3 runs to 13 residues. The CDR3 spells CASSPDRGYGYTF. The DNA of the CDR3 is TGTGCCAGCAGCCCGGACAGGGGCTATGGCTACACCTTC.

This chain joins TRBV5-4 and TRBJ1-1; 9 positions agree with TRBD1. The CDR3 runs to 17 residues. After removal of 4 bases from V and 5 bases from J, the junction contained 15 bases not matched to a gene. Germline V gene data show CDR1 as SGHNT and CDR2 as YYREEE (reference sequence). The CDR3 here is CASSAPGTGMVRTEAFF. The CDR3 nucleotides read TGTGCCAGCAGCGCACCCGGGACAGGGATGGTGAGAACTGAAGCTTTCTTT.

The chain recombines TRBV24-1 with TRBJ2-1, with 10 bases lining up with TRBD2. Germline values: CDR1 KGHDR, CDR2 SFDVKD. V trimming: 3 bases; J trimming: 9 bases; junction bases outside the gene matches: 7. The CDR3 loop spans 15 amino acids. The CDR3 region is CATSDEAGGPGEQFF. The CDR3 nucleotides read TGTGCCACCAGTGATGAAGCGGGAGGGCCAGGTGAGCAGTTCTTC.

The rearrangement joins TRBV3-1 (or the pseudogene TRBV3-2) to TRBJ2-2; 10 bases match TRBD2. Per the germline V gene, CDR1 is LGHDT and CDR2 is YNNKEL (reference sequence). This CDR3 region has 19 residues. J lost 3 bases, V lost 0 bases, and 10 bases had no gene match. CDR3 nucleotide sequence: TGTGCCAGCAGCCAAGAGAAGCGGGGGGGCCGGTGGGACACCGGGGAGCTGTTTTTT. This encodes CASSQEKRGGRWDTGELFF.

V and J are TRBV18 and TRBJ1-2, with D perhaps TRBD1 (5 bases). V was cut by 2 bases and J by 1 base, with 5 bases left in between. The CDR3 contains 13 residues. The germline CDR1 and CDR2 sequences are KGHSH and LQKENI. CDR3: CASSPDSNYGYTF. CDR3 coding DNA: TGTGCCAGCTCACCAGACAGTAACTATGGCTACACCTTC.

The chain is built from TRBV5-6 and TRBJ2-2; D gene uncertain. This CDR3 has 15 residues. Germline V lookup: CDR1 SGHDT, CDR2 YYEEEE. V gave up 2 bases and J gave up 1 base, with 9 bases separating them. The CDR3: CASSFFPGNTGELFF. The CDR3 DNA follows: TGTGCCAGCAGCTTTTTCCCAGGGAACACCGGGGAGCTGTTTTTT.

The rearrangement joins TRBV4-1 to TRBJ1-1; D may be TRBD1 (5 bases). V was pared by 0 bases and J by 0 bases, with 14 bases between. The CDR3 has 17 residues. Germline assignment: CDR1 MGHRA and CDR2 YSYEKL. CDR3 sequence (DNA): TGCGCCAGCAGCCAAGACCGGGACTCCATATTGAACACTGAAGCTTTCTTT. Protein product: CASSQDRDSILNTEAFF.

This clone came up once. The chain couples TRBV10-1 to TRBJ1-4, with D unresolved. This CDR3 region has 12 residues. V gave up 11 bases and J gave up 5 bases, with 12 bases separating them. Germline V lookup: CDR1 WNHNN, CDR2 SYGVQD (reference sequence). Here the CDR3 reads CAVRTGNEKLFF. The DNA for the CDR3 is TGCGCCGTCAGGACGGGGAATGAAAAACTGTTTTTT.

This clone occurred once. V usage is TRBV7-8 and J usage is TRBJ2-5, with 12 positions matching TRBD2. Germline assignment: CDR1 SGHVS and CDR2 FQNEAQ. The CDR3 is 16 amino acids. V trimming: 4 bases; J trimming: 2 bases; junction bases outside the gene matches: 5. The CDR3 nucleotides read TGTGCCAGCAGCTCACTAGCGGGGGGACCACAAGAGACCCAGTACTTC. It codes for CASSSLAGGPQETQYF.

CDR3 amino acids: CASSEALSSSYGYTF. The DNA of the CDR3 is TGTGCCAGCAGTGAAGCCCTAAGTAGCAGCTATGGCTACACCTTC. V is TRBV6-1 and J is TRBJ1-2, with unresolved D. Germline CDR1 and CDR2: MNHNS and SASEGT. There are 15 residues in the CDR3. V was clipped by 0 bases and J by 4 bases, with 12 bases between them.

J is TRBJ2-1 and V is TRBV2, with D perhaps TRBD2 (5 bases). The CDR3 is made up of 14 amino acids. Germline V lookup: CDR1 SNHLY, CDR2 FYNNEI. V lost 7 bases, J lost 10 bases, and 20 bases lay in between. Here the CDR3 reads CASKRVPSGHEQFF. CDR3 nucleotides: TGTGCCAGCAAGAGGGTCCCCAGCGGTCACGAGCAGTTCTTC.

The chain has TRBV25-1 and TRBJ2-1, with 12 bases matching TRBD2. After removal of 4 bases from V and 7 bases from J, the junction contained 8 bases not matched to a gene. Germline assignment: CDR1 MGHDK and CDR2 SYGVNS. CDR3 length: 16 residues. Written as DNA, the CDR3 is TGTGCCAGCAGTGGGCCTCCTAGCGGGAGGGCGAATGAGCAGTTCTTC. The encoded protein is CASSGPPSGRANEQFF.

The chain couples TRBV9 to TRBJ1-1; D is ambiguous. The germline gives CDR1 SGDLS, CDR2 YYNGEE. This CDR3 has 13 residues. Deletions cut 0 bases from V and 3 bases from J, with 6 bases between. The CDR3 bases are TGTGCCAGCAGCGTAGAACAAGACACTGAAGCTTTCTTT. It yields the protein CASSVEQDTEAFF.

The chain combines TRBV19 with TRBJ2-7; TRBD1 aligns across 10 bases. This CDR3 spans 17 amino acids. Trimming cost V 4 bases and J 3 bases; bases outside gene matches: 12. CDR1 is LNHDA and CDR2 is SQIVND in the germline V gene (reference sequence). In nucleotides, the CDR3 is TGTGCCAGTAGTACATATAACCGGGACAGGGGACTCTACGAGCAGTACGTC. Protein: CASSTYNRDRGLYEQYV.

The chain links TRBV5-1 to TRBJ1-6, with 9 bases identical to TRBD1. The trim removed 2 bases at V and 9 bases at J, leaving 12 bases unmatched. The CDR3 is 17 amino acids. Germline V gives CDR1 SGHRS, CDR2 YFSETQ. The chain's CDR3 is CASSFRQGVDRGSPLHF. The CDR3, as DNA: TGCGCCAGCAGCTTCCGACAGGGGGTCGATCGGGGTTCACCCCTCCACTTT.

The chain recombines TRBV5-6 with TRBJ1-3; D gene unclear. This CDR3 is built from 14 residues. Germline CDR1 SGHDT, CDR2 YYEEEE. Between the trimmed V and J ends, which lost 1 base and 5 bases, there was a span of 10 bases. As DNA, the CDR3 is TGTGCCAGCAGCTTGAACAGAATCCGAAACACCATATATTTT. It yields the protein CASSLNRIRNTIYF.

This chain links TRBV25-1 with TRBJ2-2; 8 nucleotides agree with TRBD1. CDR1 MGHDK and CDR2 SYGVNS come from the germline V gene. Trimming at V came to 7 bases and at J to 1 base, leaving 2 bases not matched to a gene. CDR3 length equals 14 residues. The CDR3 DNA is TGTGCCAGCACGGACAGGGTGAACACCGGGGAGCTGTTTTTT. It translates to CASTDRVNTGELFF.